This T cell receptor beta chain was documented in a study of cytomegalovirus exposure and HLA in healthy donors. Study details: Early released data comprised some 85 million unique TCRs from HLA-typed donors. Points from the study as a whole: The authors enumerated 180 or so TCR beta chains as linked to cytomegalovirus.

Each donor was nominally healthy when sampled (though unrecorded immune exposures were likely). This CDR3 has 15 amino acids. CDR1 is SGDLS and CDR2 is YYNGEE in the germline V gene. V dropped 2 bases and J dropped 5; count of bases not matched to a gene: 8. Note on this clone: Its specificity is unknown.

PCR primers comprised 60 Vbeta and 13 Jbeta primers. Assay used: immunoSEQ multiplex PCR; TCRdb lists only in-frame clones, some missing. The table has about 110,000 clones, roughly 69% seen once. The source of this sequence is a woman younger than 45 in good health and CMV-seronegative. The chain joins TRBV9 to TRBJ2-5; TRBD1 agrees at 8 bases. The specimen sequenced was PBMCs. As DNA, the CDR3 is TGTGCCAGCAGCGTGGGACCGAGACAGGGGGAGACCCAGTACTTC. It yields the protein CASSVGPRQGETQYF.